These 29 T cell receptor beta chains share one sample of origin, sequenced in a study of blood T cells in healthy people across ages. A J-beta primer mix and a sample-barcoded 5' primer were used in a second PCR of roughly 6 to 12 cycles. Using its own MiXCR run on the 5' RACE reads, TCRdb lists one record per CDR3 protein. The data hold hundreds of thousands of distinct CDR3 sequences, with 25% to 35% observed a single time. Sample: blood. Every receptor here comes from a woman of 80 years or more in good health.

J is TRBJ2-3 and V is TRBV9; 11 nucleotides align to TRBD2. This CDR3 contains 18 residues. CDR1 SGDLS and CDR2 YYNGEE come from the germline V gene. Germline trimming cut 0 bases from V and 2 bases from J; bases unmatched to any gene: 8. The CDR3 loop is CASSVDETSGDTTDTQYF. CDR3 in DNA: TGTGCCAGCAGCGTAGACGAGACTAGCGGGGACACCACAGATACGCAGTATTTT.

This chain joins TRBV3-1 and TRBJ2-1, with 8 bases identical to TRBD2. The germline CDR1 and CDR2 sequences are LGHDT and YNNKEL (reference sequence). J lost 6 bases, V lost 4 bases, and 11 bases had no gene match. The CDR3 loop spans 16 amino acids. The CDR3 DNA is TGTGCCAGCAGCCCAAGCAGCGGGGGATACTGCAATGAGCAGTTCTTC. Translated, it gives CASSPSSGGYCNEQFF.

At least ten counts were recorded for this clonotype. The rearrangement joins TRBV5-1 to TRBJ1-5; a possible D gene is TRBD1 (5 bases). The germline V gene has CDR1 SGHRS and CDR2 YFSETQ. Trimming shortened V by 0 bases and J by 6 bases, and 10 bases separated the two germline ends. The CDR3 spans 14 residues. DNA for the CDR3: TGCGCCAGCAGCTTGGGGGGGAACGGTCAGCCCCAGCATTTT. It codes for CASSLGGNGQPQHF.

There are many counts of this clonotype. V gene TRBV6-5 combines with J gene TRBJ2-1, with D uncertain. The CDR3 length is 15 residues. Germline CDR1 reads MNHEY; CDR2 reads SVGAGI. The V gene lost 2 bases and the J gene lost 3 bases, with 11 bases spanning the gap. As DNA, the CDR3 is TGTGCCAGCAGTTACGCCTCCGCAGGCTACAATGAGCAGTTCTTC. Its protein is CASSYASAGYNEQFF.

This clonotype occurred a few times. A much larger clone sits a single nucleotide away, making a read error possible. The chain is built from TRBV12-3 or TRBV12-4 and TRBJ2-3; possibly TRBD1 or TRBD2 for D (5 bases each). The CDR3 runs 12 residues. CDR3 loop: CASSLGEDAQYF. The CDR3 DNA reads TGTGCCAGCAGTTTGGGGGAAGATGCGCAGTATTTT.

Many counts were recorded for this clonotype. The chain carries TRBV12-3 or TRBV12-4 and TRBJ2-7; unclear D gene. This CDR3 has 14 residues. The V end lost 1 base, the J end lost 6 bases, and 13 bases lay between the germline ends. The CDR3 loop is CASSLGSPLGEQYF. The CDR3 nucleotides read TGTGCCAGCAGTTTAGGGAGTCCCTTAGGCGAGCAGTACTTC.

This clonotype was seen more than once but under ten times. V and J are TRBV21-1 and TRBJ2-7; the table's D call of TRBD2 was not tested on the DNA. TRBV21-1 is flagged as a pseudogene. The CDR3 totals 16 residues. The CDR3 loop is CASSKSPYFIFYEQYF. The CDR3 DNA reads as TGTGCCAGCAGCAAGAGTCCGTATTTTATTTTCTACGAGCAGTACTTC.

This clonotype was seen only once. This rearrangement joins TRBV29-1 to TRBJ2-5; TRBD2 might be the D (6 bases). V lost 6 bases, J lost 5 bases, and 13 bases lay in between. The length of the CDR3 is 12 residues. CDR1 is SQVTM and CDR2 is ANQGSEA in the germline V gene. The CDR3 DNA reads TGCAGCGTCTTCGGGGGTGGCGAGACCCAGTACTTC. Encoded protein: CSVFGGGETQYF. Filled out from reference TRBV29-1 and TRBJ2-5, the complete variable domain reads SAVISQKPSRDICQRGTSLTIQCQVDSQVTMMFWYRQQPGQSLTLIATANQGSEATYESGFVIDKFPISRPNLTFSTLTVSNMSPEDSSIYLCSVFGGGETQYFGPGTRLLVL.

Only a few counts were recorded for this clonotype. The chain recombines TRBV6-6 with TRBJ1-2; D not resolved. The length of the CDR3 is 15 residues. Germline-derived CDR1 and CDR2 are MNHNY and SVGAGI (reference sequence). The germline V and J ends were trimmed by 5 bases and 6 bases, with 19 bases remaining between them. CDR3 amino acids: CASSPPGRSPNGYTF. The CDR3 DNA follows: TGTGCCAGCAGTCCCCCCGGACGAAGTCCCAATGGCTACACCTTC.

There are a few counts of this clonotype. This rearrangement joins TRBV21-1 to TRBJ2-5; the D call in the table, TRBD1, was not verified against the DNA. TRBV21-1 is described as a pseudogene. This CDR3 spans 13 amino acids. CDR3 residues: CASSKVQGETQYF. The CDR3 DNA follows: TGTGCCAGCAGTAAAGTCCAGGGAGAGACCCAGTACTTC.

As for this clonotype: The germline gene is not matched at one end of the junction; a read error may be the cause. V and J are TRBV10-3 and TRBJ1-5; D is possibly TRBD1 (6 bases). This CDR3 region has 15 residues. Germline lookup yields CDR1 ENHRY and CDR2 SYGVKD. This chain's CDR3 is CAISESNREGQPRHF. The CDR3 DNA sequence: TGTGCCATCAGTGAGTCAAACAGGGAGGGTCAGCCCCGGCATTTT.

As to this clonotype: This clone may be a read error of a much larger clone one base away. J is TRBJ2-3 and V is TRBV20-1; D is unresolved. The germline CDR1 and CDR2 sequences are DFQATT and SNEGSKA (reference sequence). The CDR3 totals 14 residues. The CDR3 loop is CSAQHHSETDTRYF. CDR3 coding DNA: TGCAGTGCCCAACACCATAGTGAAACAGATACGCGGTATTTT.

This clonotype was counted ten times or more. The J gene is TRBJ2-7, the V gene TRBV10-3; 7 nucleotides line up with TRBD2. The germline V gene encodes CDR1 ENHRY and CDR2 SYGVKD. CDR3 size: 14 residues. V shed 4 bases, J shed 0 bases, and the junction held 3 bases outside the gene matches. CDR3 sequence reads: CAISGGGSSYEQYF. The CDR3 region has the DNA TGTGCCATCAGTGGGGGGGGAAGCTCCTACGAGCAGTACTTC.

To note about this clonotype: A much more abundant neighbour one base away suggests this may be a read error. The V and J genes are TRBV6-2 or TRBV6-3 and TRBJ2-1; TRBD2 agrees at 8 bases. CDR1 and CDR2 (germline): MNHEY, SVGEGT. The CDR3 sequence is 17 residues long. DNA of the CDR3: TGTGCCAGCAGTTACGTGGTTGTGCGCGGGGGGAACAATAAGCAGTTCTTC. Translation gives CASSYVVVRGGNNKQFF.

Many counts were recorded for this clonotype. V and J are TRBV18 and TRBJ2-1; no clear D gene. V lost 2 bases, J lost 3 bases, and 11 bases lay in between. The CDR3 loop spans 15 amino acids. Germline V CDR1 and CDR2: KGHSH, LQKENI. The CDR3 reads CASSPGDQLYNEQFF. Here the CDR3 DNA reads TGTGCCAGCTCACCAGGGGATCAGCTCTACAATGAGCAGTTCTTC.

This clonotype was counted at least ten times. The chain uses TRBV6-5 and TRBJ2-1; D uncertain. CDR3 length: 15 residues. The V gene's germline CDR1 is MNHEY and CDR2 SVGAGI. Between the trimmed V and J ends, which lost 6 bases and 2 bases, there was a span of 14 bases. For the CDR3, the DNA is TGTGCCAGCAGGCACGACACCGTTACCTACAATGAGCAGTTCTTC. This encodes CASRHDTVTYNEQFF.

Comment on this clonotype: A much larger clonotype is one base distant, so this may be a read error. The V and J genes are TRBV7-2 and TRBJ1-2; D gene ambiguous. Germline-derived CDR1 and CDR2 are SGHTA and FQGNSA. This CDR3 has 15 residues. Trimming left V 0 bases short and J 6 bases short, with 14 bases between. The CDR3 DNA sequence: TGTGCCAGCAGCTTAGCGGAGACGTCCTACCATGGCTACACCTTC. Translation gives CASSLAETSYHGYTF.

This clonotype came up a few times. This may come from a read error, since a much larger clone is one base off. The chain uses TRBV12-3 or TRBV12-4 and TRBJ2-1, with 14 bases lining up with TRBD2. TRBJ2-7 explains the end of the DNA better; the J call may be wrong. The CDR3 contains 18 residues. CDR3 bases: TGTGCCAGCAGTTCTGACGGACTAGCGGGGGGCTCCTACAATGAGCAGTACTTC. Translation: CASSSDGLAGGSYNEQYF.

On this clonotype itself: A much larger clone lies a single base off, so this may be a read error. The V call is TRBV2, the J call TRBJ2-1; maybe TRBD2 (5 bases). The CDR3 contains 16 residues. Deletions cut 3 bases from V and 7 bases from J, with 19 bases between. Germline assignment: CDR1 SNHLY and CDR2 FYNNEI. CDR3 region: CASSDAAAYGRNEQFF. The CDR3 nucleotides read TGTGCCAGCAGTGACGCAGCGGCCTATGGAAGGAATGAGCAGTTCTTC.

With regard to this clonotype: This may come from a read error, since a much larger clone is one base off. The chain joins TRBV7-2 to TRBJ2-5; D gene uncertain. Germline V CDR1 and CDR2: SGHTA, FQGNSA. CDR3 length: 12 residues. The CDR3: CASGLEVGQEYF. The CDR3 DNA follows: TGTGCCAGCGGCTTAGAGGTAGGGCAAGAGTACTTC.

This clonotype was counted many times. The V and J genes are TRBV14 and TRBJ2-3; D is undetermined. The CDR3 contains 15 residues. V lost 2 bases and J lost 2, with 11 bases in between. The germline CDR1 and CDR2 sequences are SGHDN and FVKESK. CDR3 in amino acids: CASSQYLGFTDTQYF. CDR3 DNA sequence: TGTGCCAGCAGCCAATATCTAGGCTTCACAGATACGCAGTATTTT.

Written as DNA, the CDR3 is TGCAGCGTTGCCGGGACAGGTTACGAGCAGTACTTC. Its translation: CSVAGTGYEQYF. The V call is TRBV29-1, the J call TRBJ2-7, with 8 positions matching TRBD1. The germline CDR1 and CDR2 sequences are SQVTM and ANQGSEA. The CDR3 has 12 residues. The V segment lost 4 bases and the J segment 4 bases; nucleotides outside the gene matches: 3.

The table lists this clonotype with a few counts. The chain employs TRBV20-1 and TRBJ1-4; TRBD1 aligns across 10 bases. CDR1 DFQATT and CDR2 SNEGSKA come from the germline V gene (reference sequence). V lost 1 base, J lost 7 bases, and 6 bases stayed unmatched. The CDR3 consists of 15 residues. This CDR3 is CSARGRQGAGEKLFF. The CDR3 region has the DNA TGCAGTGCTAGAGGTCGACAGGGGGCTGGTGAAAAACTGTTTTTT.

With respect to this clonotype: A read error is possible here, since a much larger clone lies one base away. The chain uses TRBV20-1 and TRBJ1-5; the match to TRBD1 covers 8 bases. The CDR3 is 12 amino acids. The germline V gene encodes CDR1 DFQATT and CDR2 SNEGSKA (reference sequence). The CDR3: CSARDRDQPQQF. Here the CDR3 DNA reads TGCAGTGCTAGGGACAGGGACCAGCCCCAGCAGTTT.

This clonotype occurred a few times. This sequence joins TRBV5-1 and TRBJ2-1; 7 bases match TRBD1. Germline CDR1 and CDR2: SGHRS and YFSETQ. The CDR3 sequence is 13 residues long. With 0 bases clipped from V and 9 bases from J, the junction kept 3 bases outside the gene matches. The CDR3 is CASSLEGATEQFF. In DNA, the CDR3 is TGCGCCAGCAGCTTGGAGGGGGCGACTGAGCAGTTCTTC.

With respect to this clonotype: One base away lies a much larger clone, so this may be a sequencing read error. The chain is built from TRBV12-3 or TRBV12-4 and TRBJ1-1, with D uncertain. CDR3 length: 14 amino acids. For the CDR3, the DNA is TGTGTCAGTGGCCGGGCAGGAATGAACACTGAAGCTTTCTTT. Its protein is CVSGRAGMNTEAFF.

This clonotype was recorded a few times. The chain couples TRBV6-1 to TRBJ2-1, with 11 positions matching TRBD1. The CDR3 spans 14 residues. Trimming cost V 8 bases and J 8 bases; bases outside gene matches: 8. The germline V gene encodes CDR1 MNHNS and CDR2 SASEGT. CDR3 nucleotides: TGTGCCAGCCAGGACAGGGGGCGGGGGTATGAGCAGTTCTTC. This translates into CASQDRGRGYEQFF.

A remark on this clonotype: A much more abundant neighbour one base away suggests this may be a read error. This chain connects TRBV3-1 to TRBJ2-1, with 8 positions matching TRBD2. The trim removed 1 base at V and 5 bases at J, leaving 10 bases unmatched. The CDR3 is made up of 17 amino acids. In germline, CDR1 is LGHDT, CDR2 YNNKEL (reference sequence). The CDR3: CASSQGPSGGPNNEQFF. DNA of the CDR3: TGTGCCAGCAGCCAAGGCCCCAGCGGGGGTCCCAACAATGAGCAGTTCTTC.

Turning to this clonotype: Since a much larger clone is just one base distant, this may be a read error. The rearrangement uses TRBV12-3 or TRBV12-4 and TRBJ2-3; 14 bases align to TRBD2. This CDR3 region has 15 residues. CDR3 sequence reads: CASSWTSGGTDTEYF. As DNA, the CDR3 is TGTGCCAGCAGCTGGACTAGCGGGGGGACAGATACGGAGTATTTT.